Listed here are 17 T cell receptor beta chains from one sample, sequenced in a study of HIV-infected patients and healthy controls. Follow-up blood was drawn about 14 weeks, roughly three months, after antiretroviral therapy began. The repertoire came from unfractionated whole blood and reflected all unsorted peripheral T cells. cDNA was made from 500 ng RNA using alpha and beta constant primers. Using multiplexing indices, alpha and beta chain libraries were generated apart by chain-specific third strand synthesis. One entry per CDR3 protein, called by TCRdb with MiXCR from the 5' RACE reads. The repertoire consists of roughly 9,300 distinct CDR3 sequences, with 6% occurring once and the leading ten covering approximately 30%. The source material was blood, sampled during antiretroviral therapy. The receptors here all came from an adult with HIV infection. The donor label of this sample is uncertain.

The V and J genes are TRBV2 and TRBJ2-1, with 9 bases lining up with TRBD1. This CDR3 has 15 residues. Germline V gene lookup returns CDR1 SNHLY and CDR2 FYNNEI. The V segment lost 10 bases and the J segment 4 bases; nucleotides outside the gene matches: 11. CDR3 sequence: CAIEAGTGPYNEQFF. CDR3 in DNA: TGTGCCATCGAAGCCGGGACAGGGCCATACAATGAGCAGTTCTTC.

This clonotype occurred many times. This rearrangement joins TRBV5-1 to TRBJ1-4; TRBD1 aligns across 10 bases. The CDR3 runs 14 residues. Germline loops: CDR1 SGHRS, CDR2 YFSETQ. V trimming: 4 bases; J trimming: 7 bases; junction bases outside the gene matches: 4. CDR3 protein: CASSGGTGVEKLFF. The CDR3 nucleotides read TGCGCCAGCAGCGGCGGGACAGGGGTTGAAAAACTGTTTTTT. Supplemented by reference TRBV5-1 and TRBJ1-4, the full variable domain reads KAGVTQTPRYLIKTRGQQVTLSCSPISGHRSVSWYQQTPGQGLQFLFEYFSETQRNKGNFPGRFSGRQFSNSRSEMNVSTLELGDSALYLCASSGGTGVEKLFFGSGTQLSVL.

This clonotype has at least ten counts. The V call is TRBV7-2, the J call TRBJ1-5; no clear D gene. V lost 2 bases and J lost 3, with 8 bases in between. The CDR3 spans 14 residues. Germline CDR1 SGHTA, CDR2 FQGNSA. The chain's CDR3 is CASSLWAFNQPQHF. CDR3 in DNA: TGTGCCAGCAGCTTATGGGCATTCAATCAGCCCCAGCATTTT.

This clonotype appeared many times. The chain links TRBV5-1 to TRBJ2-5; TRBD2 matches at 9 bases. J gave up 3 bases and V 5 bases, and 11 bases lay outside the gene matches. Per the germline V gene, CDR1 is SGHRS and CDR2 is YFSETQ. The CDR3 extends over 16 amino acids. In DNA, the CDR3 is TGCGCCAGCAGTCGAAATAGCGGGAGTTATAAAGAGACCCAGTACTTC. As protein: CASSRNSGSYKETQYF.

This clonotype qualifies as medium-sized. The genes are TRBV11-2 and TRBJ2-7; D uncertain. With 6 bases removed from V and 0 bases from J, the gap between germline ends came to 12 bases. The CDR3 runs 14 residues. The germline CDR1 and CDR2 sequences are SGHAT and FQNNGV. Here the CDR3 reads CASRPRTVSYEQYF. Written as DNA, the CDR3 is TGTGCCAGCAGGCCCAGGACGGTCTCCTACGAGCAGTACTTC. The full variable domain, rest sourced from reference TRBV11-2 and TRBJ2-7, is EAGVAQSPRYKIIEKRQSVAFWCNPISGHATLYWYQQILGQGPKLLIQFQNNGVVDDSQLPKDRFSAERLKGVDSTLKIQPAKLEDSAVYLCASRPRTVSYEQYFGPGTRLTVT.

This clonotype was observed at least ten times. Written as DNA, the CDR3 is TGTGCCAGCAGCCAAAGGGGGCCAGATACGCAGTATTTT. Protein: CASSQRGPDTQYF. The chain recombines TRBV7-3 with TRBJ2-3, with 7 positions matching TRBD1. Germline-derived CDR1 and CDR2 are SGHTA and FQGTGA. CDR3 length: 13 residues. After removal of 5 bases from V and 4 bases from J, the junction contained 3 bases not matched to a gene. Filled out from reference TRBV7-3 and TRBJ2-3, the complete variable domain reads GAGVSQTPSNKVTEKGKYVELRCDPISGHTALYWYRQSLGQGPEFLIYFQGTGAADDSGLPNDRFFAVRPEGSVSTLKIQRTERGDSAVYLCASSQRGPDTQYFGPGTRLTVL.

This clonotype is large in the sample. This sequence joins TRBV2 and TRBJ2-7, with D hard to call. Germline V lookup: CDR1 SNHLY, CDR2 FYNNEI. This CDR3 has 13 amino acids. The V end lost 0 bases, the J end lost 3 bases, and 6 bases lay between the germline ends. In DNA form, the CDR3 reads TGTGCCAGCAGTGAAGCGGGGTTCTACGAGCAGTACTTC. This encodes CASSEAGFYEQYF.

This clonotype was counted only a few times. This chain's CDR3 is CASRDTQGRGTEAFF. CDR3 nucleotide sequence: TGTGCCAGCAGAGACACACAGGGGCGAGGCACTGAAGCTTTCTTT. This chain connects TRBV6-5 to TRBJ1-1; 7 positions agree with TRBD1. V was clipped by 6 bases and J by 4 bases; unmatched bases: 11. Germline CDR1 is MNHEY and CDR2 is SVGAGI. The CDR3 is made up of 15 amino acids.

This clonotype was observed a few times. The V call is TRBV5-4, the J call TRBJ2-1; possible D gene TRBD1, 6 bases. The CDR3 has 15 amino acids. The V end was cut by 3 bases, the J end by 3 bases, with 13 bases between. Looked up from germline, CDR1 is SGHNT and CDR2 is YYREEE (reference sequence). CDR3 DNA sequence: TGTGCCAGCAGCTCAAACAGGGCCCTCTACAATGAGCAGTTCTTC. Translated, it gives CASSSNRALYNEQFF.

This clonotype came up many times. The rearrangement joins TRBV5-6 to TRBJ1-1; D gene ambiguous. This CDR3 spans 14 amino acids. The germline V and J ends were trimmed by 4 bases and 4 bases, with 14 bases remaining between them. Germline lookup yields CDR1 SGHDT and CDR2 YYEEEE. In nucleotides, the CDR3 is TGTGCCAGCAGCCCTTGGACTCGGGGCACTGAAGCTTTCTTT. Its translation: CASSPWTRGTEAFF.

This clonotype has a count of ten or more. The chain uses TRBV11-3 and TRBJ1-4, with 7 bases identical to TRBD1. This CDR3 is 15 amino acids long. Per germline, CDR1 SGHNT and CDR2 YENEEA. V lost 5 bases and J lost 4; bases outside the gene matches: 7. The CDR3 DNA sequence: TGTGCCAGCAGCGAAGGGACAGTTCGTAATGAAAAACTGTTTTTT. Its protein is CASSEGTVRNEKLFF.

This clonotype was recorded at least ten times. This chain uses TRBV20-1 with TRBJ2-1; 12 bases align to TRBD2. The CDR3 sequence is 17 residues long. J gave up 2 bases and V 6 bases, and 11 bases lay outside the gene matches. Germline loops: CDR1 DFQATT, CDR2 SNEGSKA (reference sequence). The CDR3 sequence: CSAPIRLAGEPYNEQFF. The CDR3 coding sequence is TGCAGTGCCCCGATCCGACTAGCGGGGGAGCCCTACAATGAGCAGTTCTTC.

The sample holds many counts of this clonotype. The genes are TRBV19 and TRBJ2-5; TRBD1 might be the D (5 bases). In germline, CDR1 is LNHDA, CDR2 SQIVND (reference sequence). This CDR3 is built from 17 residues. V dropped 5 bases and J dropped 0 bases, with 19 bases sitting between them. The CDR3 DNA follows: TGTGCCAGTAGTCCACTATTGGGGCCGCAACACCAAGAGACCCAGTACTTC. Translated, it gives CASSPLLGPQHQETQYF.

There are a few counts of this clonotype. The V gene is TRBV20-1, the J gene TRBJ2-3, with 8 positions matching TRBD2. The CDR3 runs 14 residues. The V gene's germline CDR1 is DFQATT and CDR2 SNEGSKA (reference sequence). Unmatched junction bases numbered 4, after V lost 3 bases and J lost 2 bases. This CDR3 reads CSASIAGYTDTQYF. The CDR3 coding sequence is TGCAGTGCTAGTATAGCGGGGTACACAGATACGCAGTATTTT.

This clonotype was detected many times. The CDR3 spells CASSVGGQDYEQYF. The CDR3 DNA sequence: TGTGCCAGCAGCGTTGGGGGACAGGACTACGAGCAGTACTTC. The chain combines TRBV9 with TRBJ2-7; 8 nucleotides line up with TRBD1. J gave up 3 bases and V 2 bases, and 4 bases lay outside the gene matches. This CDR3 is 14 amino acids long. Germline CDR1 reads SGDLS; CDR2 reads YYNGEE.

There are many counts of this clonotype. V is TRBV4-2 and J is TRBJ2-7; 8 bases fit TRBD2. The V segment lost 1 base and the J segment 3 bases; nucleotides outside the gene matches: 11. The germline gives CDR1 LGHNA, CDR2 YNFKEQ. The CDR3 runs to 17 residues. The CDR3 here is CASSQAPGTRGFYEQYF. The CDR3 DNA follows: TGTGCCAGCAGCCAAGCCCCCGGGACTAGGGGCTTCTACGAGCAGTACTTC.

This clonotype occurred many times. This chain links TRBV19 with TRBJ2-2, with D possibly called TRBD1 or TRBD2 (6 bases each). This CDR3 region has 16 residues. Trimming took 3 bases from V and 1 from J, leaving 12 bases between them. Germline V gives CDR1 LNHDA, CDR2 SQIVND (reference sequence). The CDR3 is CASSMTGGLNTGELFF. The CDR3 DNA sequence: TGTGCCAGTAGTATGACCGGGGGCCTGAACACCGGGGAGCTGTTTTTT.